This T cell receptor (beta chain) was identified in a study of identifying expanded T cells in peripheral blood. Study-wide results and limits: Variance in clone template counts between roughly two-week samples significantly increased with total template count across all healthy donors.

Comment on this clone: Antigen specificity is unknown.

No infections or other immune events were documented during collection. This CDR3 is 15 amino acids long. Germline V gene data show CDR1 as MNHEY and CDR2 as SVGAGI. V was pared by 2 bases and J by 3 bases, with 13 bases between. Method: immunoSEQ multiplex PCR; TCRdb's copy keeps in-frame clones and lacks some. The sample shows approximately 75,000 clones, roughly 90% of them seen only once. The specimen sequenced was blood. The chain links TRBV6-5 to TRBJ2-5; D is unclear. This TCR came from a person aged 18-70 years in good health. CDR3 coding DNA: TGTGCCAGCAGTTACGACGGTTCGTCAGAAGAGACCCAGTACTTC. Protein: CASSYDGSSEETQYF.